This TCR beta chain was sequenced in a study of cytomegalovirus exposure and HLA in healthy donors. Study details: Caucasian-associated ancestry cluster membership applied to about 80% of around 400 genotyped donors. General study points: When a later analysis was performed, an Asian-associated ancestry cluster reportedly had fewer N-insertions than the roughly 700-donor mean. The authors later linked a missense DCLRE1C variant to TCR beta V- and J-gene trimming.

To note about this clone: Its specificity is unknown.

The donors comprised healthy bone marrow donors. A multiplex PCR was run with 60 Vbeta primers and 13 Jbeta primers. Profiled with immunoSEQ multiplex PCR; TCRdb holds only in-frame clones, not every one. The sample has about 140,000 clones, roughly three quarters seen once; the top ten hold about 2.2%. This TCR derives from a man aged 25-40 years in good health and CMV-seronegative. The sequenced sample was PBMCs.

CDR3 residues: CASSDQQGGSGYTF. CDR3 bases: TGTGCCAGCAGTGATCAACAGGGTGGGAGCGGCTACACCTTC. The J gene is TRBJ1-2, the V gene TRBV6-5, with D possibly matching TRBD1 (6 bases). V was shortened by 5 bases and J by 8 bases, with 18 bases between the two germline ends. The CDR3 length is 14 residues. Germline V gives CDR1 MNHEY, CDR2 SVGAGI.